This T cell receptor (beta chain) was obtained from a study of T-cell memory formation after mild COVID-19. For the study at large: TCR clusters were largely donor specific.

The ends lost 1 base at V and 1 base at J; junction bases unmatched: 5. This CDR3 contains 17 residues. Germline lookup yields CDR1 SGHTA and CDR2 FQGNSA. This clonotype has more than one count but fewer than ten. Its target is not known. Study-wide findings and caveats: For contracting clones, CD4+ ones sat mainly in CM and EM, CD8+ in EMRA.

Each CDR3 protein is one row after TCRdb ran MiXCR on the 5' RACE reads. This sample has under 300,000 distinct CDR3 sequences; 8.5% to 9.5% occur once, and the top ten carry roughly 21%. The sequenced material came from PBMCs or a T cell subset sorted from them (not recorded which). This TCR was sampled from a man in his late teens or twenties who had mild COVID-19 (a few samples of this study predate the infection). Cell type and time point are not known. The chain joins TRBV7-2 to TRBJ2-4; 9 bases line up with TRBD2. This CDR3 reads CASSLVGTSPAKNIQYF. The CDR3 region has the DNA TGTGCCAGCAGCTTAGTAGGGACTAGCCCCGCCAAAAACATTCAGTACTTC.